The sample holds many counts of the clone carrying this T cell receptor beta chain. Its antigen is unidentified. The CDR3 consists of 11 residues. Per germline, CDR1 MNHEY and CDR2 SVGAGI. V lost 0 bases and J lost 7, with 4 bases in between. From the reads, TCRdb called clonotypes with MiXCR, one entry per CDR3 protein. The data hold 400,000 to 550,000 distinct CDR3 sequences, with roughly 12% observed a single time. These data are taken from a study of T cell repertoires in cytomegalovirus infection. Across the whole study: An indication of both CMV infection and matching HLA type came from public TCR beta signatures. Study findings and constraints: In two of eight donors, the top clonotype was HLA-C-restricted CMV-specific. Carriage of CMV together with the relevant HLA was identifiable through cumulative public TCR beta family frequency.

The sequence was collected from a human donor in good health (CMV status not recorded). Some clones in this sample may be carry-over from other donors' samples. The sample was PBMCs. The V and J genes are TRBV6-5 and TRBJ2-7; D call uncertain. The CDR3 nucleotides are TGTGCCAGCAGTTACTCGAGGGAGCAGTACTTC. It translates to CASSYSREQYF.